This TCR beta chain derives from a study of T cells expressing NK-cell markers (dated by TCRdb to the early 2020s). With regard to the full study: Fewer than ten donors provided sorted CD3+CD56+NKG2C+, CD3+CD56+NKG2C- and CD3+CD56-NKG2C+ T-cell subsets, whose TCR beta-chain repertoires were profiled. The study sequenced eight donors, all healthy volunteers chosen at random: three men and five women. Seven of the eight sequenced donors were HCMV-seropositive and one was HCMV-seronegative. Sequencing of the libraries produced 2 x 150 bp reads on Illumina HiSeq 2000/2500, MiSeq or NextSeq.

The instrument was an Illumina HiSeq 2000. The TCR beta cDNA libraries were made using 5'RACE template switching, a step that added both a universal primer site and unique molecular identifiers. cDNA synthesis was primed from the TCR beta constant segment and was followed by two successive PCR amplification steps. From the authors' description of their analysis: MIGEC was used to demultiplex reads and group reads by UMI, and MiTCR was used to assemble and quantify clonotypes. To exclude erroneous sequences, any TCR cDNA sequence not supported by at least two reads was discarded. The tcR package was used for downstream repertoire analysis, and clonotypes were matched between fractions using CDR3 nucleotide sequence together with V segment. VDJmatch was used to annotate antigen specificity against VDJdb, with one amino acid substitution in CDR3 allowed. With the reads reprocessed by TCRdb, a single entry stands for each CDR3 protein sequence and no DNA is reported. TCRdb, rather than the study authors, made the V and J calls. The sample table holds 440,000 or so distinct CDR3 sequences. The top ten clonotypes cover about 7.1% of the sample.

Concerning this clonotype: What antigen it recognizes has not been identified.

Inclusive of the bounding cysteine and phenylalanine, the CDR3 is 13 residues long. No nucleotide data were recorded. HCMV-specific IgG was detected in serum with a commercial ELISA kit to determine HCMV serostatus. Ficoll density gradient centrifugation was used to isolate peripheral blood mononuclear cells from blood. The investigation overall reported the following: Those dominant clonotypes were again the most abundant among CD3+CD56-NKG2C+ cells in a handful of donors, at about 25-65%. Whether the expanded NKG2C-expressing T cell clones were specific for HCMV antigens was left unclear. In over five donors, the dominant CD3+CD56+NKG2C+ clonotypes were found to rank among the top 10 CD8+ clonotypes and to make up about 1.0-7.5% of CD8+ T cells.

The receptor's source is a woman aged 18 to 75 in good health. Sequencing used blood T cells: a sorted CD56 or NKG2C T cell subset, CD4+ or CD8+ T cells, or bulk PBMC T cells (not recorded which). The chain couples TRBV12-3 or TRBV12-4 to TRBJ2-7. The CDR3 is CASFLDSPYEQYF.